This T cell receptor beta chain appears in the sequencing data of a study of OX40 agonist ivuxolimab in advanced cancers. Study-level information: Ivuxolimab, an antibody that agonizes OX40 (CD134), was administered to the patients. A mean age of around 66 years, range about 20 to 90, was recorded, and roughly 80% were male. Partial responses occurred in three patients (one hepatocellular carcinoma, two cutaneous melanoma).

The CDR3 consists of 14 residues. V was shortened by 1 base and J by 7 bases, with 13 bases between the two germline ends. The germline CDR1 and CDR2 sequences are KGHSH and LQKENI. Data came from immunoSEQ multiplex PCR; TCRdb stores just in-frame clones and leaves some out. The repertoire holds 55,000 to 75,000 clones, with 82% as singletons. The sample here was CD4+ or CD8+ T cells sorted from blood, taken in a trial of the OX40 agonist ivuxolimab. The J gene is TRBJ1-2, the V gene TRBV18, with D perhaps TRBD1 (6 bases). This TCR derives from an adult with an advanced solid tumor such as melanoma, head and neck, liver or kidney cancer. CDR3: CASSPRAGDSGYTF. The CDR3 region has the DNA TGTGCCAGCTCACCACGTGCAGGGGATTCTGGCTACACCTTC. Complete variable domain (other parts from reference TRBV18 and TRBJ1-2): NAGVMQNPRHLVRRRGQEARLRCSPMKGHSHVYWYRQLPEEGLKFMVYLQKENIIDESGMPKERFSAEFPKEGPSILRIQQVVRGDSAAYFCASSPRAGDSGYTFGSGTRLTVV.